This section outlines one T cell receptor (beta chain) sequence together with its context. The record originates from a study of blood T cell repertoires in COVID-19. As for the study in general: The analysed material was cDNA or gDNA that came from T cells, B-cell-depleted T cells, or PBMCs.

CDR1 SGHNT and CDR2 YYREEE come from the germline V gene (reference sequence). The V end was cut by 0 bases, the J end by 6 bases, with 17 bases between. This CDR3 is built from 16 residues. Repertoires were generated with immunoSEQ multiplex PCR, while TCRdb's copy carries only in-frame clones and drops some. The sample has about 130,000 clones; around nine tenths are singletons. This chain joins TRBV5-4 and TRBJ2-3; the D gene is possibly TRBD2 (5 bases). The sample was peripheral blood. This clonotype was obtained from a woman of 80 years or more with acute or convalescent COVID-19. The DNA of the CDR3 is TGTGCCAGCAGCTTGGCCCCGCGTGAGGGTATCGATACGCAGTATTTT. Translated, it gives CASSLAPREGIDTQYF.